This TCR beta chain came from a study of OX40 agonist ivuxolimab in advanced cancers. Study context: One hepatocellular carcinoma and two cutaneous melanoma patients partially responded.

Broader study findings: Relative to CD4+ cells, CD8+ T cells on average had more expanded clones. CD4+ and CD8+ blood T cells expanded clonally by week 6 at 0.1 to 3.0 mg/kg. Normalized T-cell clonal expansion was also low in a subset of nonresponders.

Sequenced by immunoSEQ multiplex PCR; TCRdb stores in-frame clones only, minus some. The data hold about 31,000 clones, with about 89% observed a single time. With regard to this clone: Its antigen is currently unknown.

Trimming cost V 4 bases and J 3 bases; bases outside gene matches: 8. Germline V lookup: CDR1 SGHRS, CDR2 YFSETQ. This CDR3 contains 16 residues. The TCR comes from an adult with an advanced solid tumor such as melanoma, head and neck, liver or kidney cancer. The chain is built from TRBV5-1 and TRBJ2-2; 8 bases fit TRBD1. Specimen: CD4+ or CD8+ T cells sorted from blood, collected in a trial of the OX40 agonist ivuxolimab. CDR3 nucleotides: TGCGCCAGCAGCCCAGGACAGGGTTTAGACACCGGGGAGCTGTTTTTT. This codes for CASSPGQGLDTGELFF.